Each of the 10 T cell receptor beta chains below was sequenced from the same sample in a study of T cells in Graves' hyperthyroidism and ophthalmopathy. Using RNA transcripts as the source, TCR beta CDR3 regions were amplified. Carried out on the TCR CDR3, a first-round RT-PCR used the HTBI primer set. MiXCR, applied by TCRdb to the multiplex PCR reads, yields one record per CDR3 protein. The sample includes hundreds of thousands of distinct CDR3 sequences, 45% of them seen just once. Source material: peripheral blood or thyroid tissue (not recorded which). The receptor source for this set is an adult man with Graves' disease, either hyperthyroidism or ophthalmopathy (not recorded which).

This clonotype was counted at least ten times. V gene TRBV29-1 combines with J gene TRBJ1-4; D call uncertain. Germline lookup yields CDR1 SQVTM and CDR2 ANQGSEA. The V gene lost 5 bases and the J gene lost 7 bases, with 14 bases spanning the gap. This CDR3 has 13 residues. The CDR3 loop is CSVRAGESEKLFF. CDR3 DNA: TGCAGCGTTCGGGCCGGGGAATCTGAAAAACTGTTTTTT.

Of note for this clonotype: Germline is not matched at one junction end, which may reflect a read error. This chain links TRBV9 with TRBJ1-5; D perhaps matches TRBD1 (6 bases). Looked up from germline, CDR1 is SGDLS and CDR2 is YYNGEE. The CDR3 runs 15 residues. This chain's CDR3 is CASRGPGHSNQPQHF. The CDR3 region has the DNA TGCGCCAGCAGGGGACCGGGGCATAGCAATCAGCCCCAGCATTTT.

This clonotype was seen more than once but under ten times. V and J are TRBV14 and TRBJ1-1; 7 bases line up with TRBD1. The CDR3 covers 14 residues. Germline CDR1 SGHDN, CDR2 FVKESK. J was trimmed by 5 bases and V by 5 bases; bases with no gene match: 8. DNA for the CDR3: TGTGCCAGCAGCTTGCGCCCCAGGGGGACTGAAGCTTTCTTT. It specifies CASSLRPRGTEAFF.

The chain uses TRBV7-2 and TRBJ2-7; a possible D gene is TRBD2 (6 bases). Between the trimmed V and J ends, which lost 5 bases and 2 bases, there was a span of 19 bases. This CDR3 contains 16 residues. Germline V CDR1 and CDR2: SGHTA, FQGNSA. The CDR3 here is CASSQDWGGGTYEQYF. In DNA form, the CDR3 reads TGTGCCAGCAGCCAAGATTGGGGTGGCGGGACCTACGAGCAGTACTTC.

This chain uses TRBV29-1 with TRBJ2-7, with TRBD2 matching 13 bases. With 4 bases clipped from V and 5 bases from J, the junction kept 5 bases outside the gene matches. The CDR3 sequence is 14 residues long. The germline V gene encodes CDR1 SQVTM and CDR2 ANQGSEA. CDR3 sequence reads: CSVAGTSGANEQYF. The CDR3 DNA reads as TGCAGCGTTGCGGGGACTAGCGGGGCCAACGAGCAGTACTTC.

The rearrangement uses TRBV24-1 and TRBJ1-5; possible D gene TRBD1, 5 bases. This CDR3 comprises 13 residues. From germline, CDR1 is KGHDR and CDR2 SFDVKD. V lost 4 bases, J lost 11 bases, and 14 bases lay in between. The CDR3 loop reads CATSDGGGETQHF. CDR3 in DNA: TGTGCCACCAGTGACGGGGGGGGTGAGACCCAGCATTTT.

V is TRBV20-1 and J is TRBJ1-3; D is unresolved. The V end was cut by 7 bases, the J end by 2 bases, with 6 bases between. The CDR3 has 11 amino acids. Germline values: CDR1 DFQATT, CDR2 SNEGSKA (reference sequence). For the CDR3, the DNA is TGCAGTGACCAGGCTGGAAACACCATATATTTT. This sequence encodes CSDQAGNTIYF.

The chain couples TRBV7-9 to TRBJ2-7; D is possibly TRBD1 (6 bases). Germline V lookup: CDR1 SEHNR, CDR2 FQNEAQ (reference sequence). V shed 8 bases and J shed 9 bases, with 14 bases lying between them. The CDR3 is 11 residues long. CDR3 loop: CASLPLQGQYF. CDR3 nucleotides: TGTGCCAGCCTCCCTCTACAGGGGCAGTACTTC.

The chain is built from TRBV7-3 and TRBJ1-1; unclear D gene. V lost 1 base to trimming and J lost 3 bases, with 15 bases between them. CDR3 length: 16 amino acids. Germline V lookup: CDR1 SGHTA, CDR2 FQGTGA. The CDR3 sequence: CASSLNSGQRHTEAFF. The CDR3 DNA reads TGTGCCAGCAGCTTAAACTCAGGCCAAAGGCACACTGAAGCTTTCTTT.

The chain is built from TRBV19 and TRBJ1-5; possibly TRBD1 for D (6 bases). Germline V gene sequence: CDR1 LNHDA, CDR2 SQIVND (reference sequence). This CDR3 has 16 amino acids. V lost 7 bases and J 6 bases, leaving 22 bases between the germline ends. CDR3: CASTPRGGVGAQPQHF. The CDR3 DNA reads TGTGCCAGTACCCCGAGGGGGGGAGTAGGAGCTCAGCCCCAGCATTTT.